The rows below give T cell receptor beta chains drawn from one sample of a study of blood T cell repertoires in COVID-19. TCRdb keeps only in-frame clones here, not all; method: immunoSEQ multiplex PCR. Found here are under 45,000 clones, around four fifths of them singletons; the top ten hold about 40%. Sample: peripheral blood. The receptors here all came from a human donor in a cohort sampled during active COVID-19. Both conserved end residues are part of each CDR3. The order of the fields is clone size, V gene, D gene, J gene, CDR3 DNA, CDR3 protein. The D gene is left open where the match is weak. Some rows have no size entry. The others give once, few or many, or a class for an expanded clone.

clone_size: NA
v_call: TRBV2
d_call: NA
j_call: TRBJ2-2
cdr3_nt: TGTGCCAGCAACCCTAAAGGGGACACCGGGGAGCTGTTTTTT
cdr3_aa: CASNPKGDTGELFF

clone_size: NA
v_call: TRBV5-1
d_call: NA
j_call: TRBJ1-1
cdr3_nt: TGCGCCAGCAGGAGCGAAATCGGCACTGAAGCTTTCTTT
cdr3_aa: CASRSEIGTEAFF

clone_size: NA
v_call: TRBV3-1/TRBV3-2
d_call: NA
j_call: TRBJ1-1
cdr3_nt: TGTGCCAGCAGCCAAGATCTTATGGCTCCCACTGAAGCTTTCTTT
cdr3_aa: CASSQDLMAPTEAFF

clone_size: NA
v_call: TRBV19
d_call: TRBD1
j_call: TRBJ1-6
cdr3_nt: TGTGCCAGTAAGAACCTGCAGGGGGCTAATTCACCCCTCCACTTT
cdr3_aa: CASKNLQGANSPLHF

clone_size: few
v_call: TRBV6-2/TRBV6-3
d_call: NA
j_call: TRBJ1-2
cdr3_nt: TGTGCCAGCAGTTACCTCGGGGTTGGACGCTATGGCTACACCTTC
cdr3_aa: CASSYLGVGRYGYTF

clone_size: NA
v_call: TRBV27
d_call: TRBD1
j_call: TRBJ2-7
cdr3_nt: TGTGCCAGCAGCCCATATGGGGACAGGTCCCTGGAGCAGTACTTC
cdr3_aa: CASSPYGDRSLEQYF

clone_size: NA
v_call: TRBV19
d_call: TRBD2
j_call: TRBJ2-2
cdr3_nt: TGTGCCAGTAGTAAGCTCGGGGGGGCGACCGGGGAGCTGTTTTTT
cdr3_aa: CASSKLGGATGELFF

clone_size: NA
v_call: TRBV6-5
d_call: NA
j_call: TRBJ1-3
cdr3_nt: TGTGCCAGCAGTCTCTCCAGGGTGTTCGGAAACACCATATATTTT
cdr3_aa: CASSLSRVFGNTIYF

clone_size: NA
v_call: TRBV5-5
d_call: NA
j_call: TRBJ2-3
cdr3_nt: TGTGCCAGCAGCCGTACAGATACGCAGTATTTT
cdr3_aa: CASSRTDTQYF

clone_size: NA
v_call: TRBV19
d_call: NA
j_call: TRBJ2-2
cdr3_nt: TGTGCCAGTAGTAAGAGGACAGCGAACACCGGGGAGCTGTTTTTT
cdr3_aa: CASSKRTANTGELFF

clone_size: NA
v_call: TRBV5-4
d_call: TRBD2
j_call: TRBJ2-2
cdr3_nt: TGTGCCAGCAGCCTTATTAGCGGGGGGAACACCGGGGAGCTGTTTTTT
cdr3_aa: CASSLISGGNTGELFF

clone_size: once
v_call: TRBV24-1
d_call: NA
j_call: TRBJ2-1
cdr3_nt: TGTGCCACCACGGGAAACTACAATGAGCAGTTCTTC
cdr3_aa: CATTGNYNEQFF

clone_size: once
v_call: TRBV15
d_call: TRBD1
j_call: TRBJ1-5
cdr3_nt: TGTGCCACCAGGACAGGGCACGGGGTAGGTCAGCCCCAGCATTTT
cdr3_aa: CATRTGHGVGQPQHF

clone_size: NA
v_call: TRBV5-1
d_call: TRBD1
j_call: TRBJ2-5
cdr3_nt: TGCGCCAGCAGCTTGGGAGACAGGGGGCTGGAGACCCAGTACTTC
cdr3_aa: CASSLGDRGLETQYF

clone_size: NA
v_call: TRBV12-3/TRBV12-4
d_call: NA
j_call: TRBJ2-7
cdr3_nt: TGTGCCAGCAGCCTGAGTAGAAAGCAGTACTTC
cdr3_aa: CASSLSRKQYF

clone_size: NA
v_call: TRBV3-1/TRBV3-2
d_call: NA
j_call: TRBJ1-2
cdr3_nt: TGTGCCAGCAGCCAAGGAGGCAGCAACTATGGCTACACCTTC
cdr3_aa: CASSQGGSNYGYTF

clone_size: NA
v_call: TRBV5-1
d_call: TRBD2
j_call: TRBJ2-1
cdr3_nt: TGCGCCAGCAGCTTGGGTCTAGCGGGGAACAATGAGCAGTTCTTC
cdr3_aa: CASSLGLAGNNEQFF

clone_size: NA
v_call: TRBV4-1
d_call: NA
j_call: TRBJ2-5
cdr3_nt: TGCGCCAGCAGCCAAGACGAGGGATATGCTGAGACCCAGTACTTC
cdr3_aa: CASSQDEGYAETQYF

clone_size: NA
v_call: TRBV18
d_call: TRBD2
j_call: TRBJ2-1
cdr3_nt: TGTGCCAGCTCACCGTCCAGCGGGGCCTACAATGAGCAGTTCTTC
cdr3_aa: CASSPSSGAYNEQFF

clone_size: NA
v_call: TRBV5-1
d_call: TRBD1
j_call: TRBJ1-1
cdr3_nt: TGCGCCAGCAGCTTGGGGGCGGACAGGGAAGCTTTCTTT
cdr3_aa: CASSLGADREAFF

clone_size: NA
v_call: TRBV7-2
d_call: TRBD1
j_call: TRBJ2-1
cdr3_nt: TGTGCCAGCAGCTTAGTAAGGGACAGGGGGATGGGGAATGAGCAGTTCTTC
cdr3_aa: CASSLVRDRGMGNEQFF

clone_size: NA
v_call: TRBV4-1
d_call: TRBD1
j_call: TRBJ1-4
cdr3_nt: TGCGCCAGCAGCCATCTGGACAGGGGGCCAGATGAAAAACTGTTTTTT
cdr3_aa: CASSHLDRGPDEKLFF

clone_size: once
v_call: TRBV19
d_call: NA
j_call: TRBJ2-5
cdr3_nt: TGTGCCAGTAGTATAGACGCGAAACAGGGAAGAGAGACCCAGTACTTC
cdr3_aa: CASSIDAKQGRETQYF

clone_size: NA
v_call: TRBV24-1
d_call: NA
j_call: TRBJ2-2
cdr3_nt: TGTGCCACCAGTGATTCCAGTACAGGGTACACCGGGGAGCTGTTTTTT
cdr3_aa: CATSDSSTGYTGELFF

clone_size: few
v_call: TRBV19
d_call: NA
j_call: TRBJ2-7
cdr3_nt: TGTGCCAGTAGTCCGGGATCCTACTACTACGAGCAGTACTTC
cdr3_aa: CASSPGSYYYEQYF

clone_size: few
v_call: TRBV19
d_call: TRBD1
j_call: TRBJ1-6
cdr3_nt: TGTGCCAGTAGTCCCGGGACAGGGACGAATTCACCCCTCCACTTT
cdr3_aa: CASSPGTGTNSPLHF

clone_size: NA
v_call: TRBV19
d_call: TRBD1
j_call: TRBJ1-3
cdr3_nt: TGTGCCAGTAGAAGACGGACAGGGGAGTATTCCAGCTCTGGAAACACCATATATTTT
cdr3_aa: CASRRRTGEYSSSGNTIYF

clone_size: NA
v_call: TRBV2
d_call: TRBD1
j_call: TRBJ1-2
cdr3_nt: TGTGCCAGCAATTTCGAGTGGGACAGGCAATTGGGGAACGGCTATGGCTACACCTTC
cdr3_aa: CASNFEWDRQLGNGYGYTF

clone_size: NA
v_call: TRBV5-1
d_call: NA
j_call: TRBJ2-1
cdr3_nt: TGCGCCAGCAGCGACGGAAGCGGAGGCCCTTACAATGAGCAGTTCTTC
cdr3_aa: CASSDGSGGPYNEQFF

clone_size: NA
v_call: TRBV7-7
d_call: NA
j_call: TRBJ1-1
cdr3_nt: TGTGCTATCATAAGTACGCGGGGAAGGTGGGAAGACGGAGCTTTCTTT
cdr3_aa: CAIISTRGRWEDGAFF

clone_size: NA
v_call: TRBV6-5
d_call: NA
j_call: TRBJ2-3
cdr3_nt: TGTGCCAGAGGTTCCGACCTGGAGGCAGATACGCAGTATTTT
cdr3_aa: CARGSDLEADTQYF

clone_size: NA
v_call: TRBV6-4
d_call: TRBD2
j_call: TRBJ2-3
cdr3_nt: TGTGCCAGCAGGATTAGCGGGAGCACAGATACGCAGTATTTT
cdr3_aa: CASRISGSTDTQYF

clone_size: NA
v_call: TRBV10-3
d_call: NA
j_call: TRBJ1-1
cdr3_nt: TGTGCCATCAGTCCCCGGGGGGGGGCTGAAGCTTTCTTT
cdr3_aa: CAISPRGGAEAFF

clone_size: NA
v_call: TRBV5-1
d_call: NA
j_call: TRBJ1-6
cdr3_nt: TGCGCCAGCAGCTTGGTAACCAGGGAAAATTCACCCCTCCACTTT
cdr3_aa: CASSLVTRENSPLHF

clone_size: NA
v_call: TRBV10-3
d_call: TRBD1
j_call: TRBJ1-5
cdr3_nt: TGTGCCATAGGGACAGCTAGCAATCAGCCCCAGCATTTT
cdr3_aa: CAIGTASNQPQHF